The 13 T cell receptor beta chains presented below share a single source sample, sequenced in a study of cytomegalovirus exposure and HLA in healthy donors. A multiplex PCR was run with 60 Vbeta primers and 13 Jbeta primers. Using immunoSEQ multiplex PCR, the repertoire was profiled, and TCRdb retains in-frame clones only, with some absent. Of approximately 160,000 clones listed, approximately 84% are singletons. Sequencing was done on a sample of PBMCs. The receptors stem from a woman between 45 and 65 years old in good health and CMV-seropositive.

V gene TRBV7-2 combines with J gene TRBJ1-2; D is perhaps TRBD1 (5 bases). V gave up 7 bases and J gave up 4 bases, with 16 bases separating them. The germline V gene encodes CDR1 SGHTA and CDR2 FQGNSA. The CDR3 is 14 residues long. CDR3 sequence reads: CASTQLKGPYGYTF. In DNA, the CDR3 is TGTGCCAGCACTCAACTAAAGGGGCCCTATGGCTACACCTTC.

This clone was seen a few times. The CDR3 spells CASSPATGGYTF. The CDR3 nucleotides are TGTGCCAGCTCACCCGCGACAGGGGGCTACACCTTC. V gene TRBV18 combines with J gene TRBJ1-2, with TRBD1 matching over 7 bases. In germline, CDR1 is KGHSH, CDR2 LQKENI. This CDR3 region has 12 residues. V was clipped by 3 bases and J by 8 bases; unmatched bases: 3.

This chain connects TRBV9 to TRBJ2-3; TRBD2 agrees at 10 bases. Germline V gene data show CDR1 as SGDLS and CDR2 as YYNGEE. The CDR3 runs 15 residues. Unmatched junction bases numbered 6, after V lost 3 bases and J lost 5 bases. CDR3 in amino acids: CASSASGRWGDTQYF. The CDR3 DNA reads as TGTGCCAGCAGCGCTAGCGGGAGATGGGGAGATACGCAGTATTTT.

This clone was counted a single time. This chain connects TRBV19 to TRBJ2-3, with 10 bases lining up with TRBD2. The germline CDR1 and CDR2 sequences are LNHDA and SQIVND (reference sequence). The CDR3 contains 17 residues. V was clipped by 1 base and J by 1 base; unmatched bases: 5. For the CDR3, the DNA is TGTGCCAGTAGTATAGGGCTAGCGGGAGCTGGCACAGATACGCAGTATTTT. Amino acids: CASSIGLAGAGTDTQYF.

The CDR3 sequence: CASSSFGEQYF. CDR3 coding DNA: TGTGCCAGCAGCTCATTCGGCGAGCAGTACTTC. The chain couples TRBV6-5 to TRBJ2-7; D remains unclear. The CDR3 has 11 residues. Germline CDR1 is MNHEY and CDR2 is SVGAGI. V shed 6 bases and J shed 6 bases, with 9 bases lying between them.

The chain recombines TRBV9 with TRBJ2-2; 11 bases match TRBD1. The CDR3 is 17 residues long. Trimming at V came to 0 bases and at J to 4 bases, leaving 5 bases not matched to a gene. Germline-derived CDR1 and CDR2 are SGDLS and YYNGEE. The CDR3 coding sequence is TGTGCCAGCAGCGTAGGGACAGGGGGCTGGAGCACCGGGGAGCTGTTTTTT. Translation gives CASSVGTGGWSTGELFF.

J is TRBJ2-2 and V is TRBV30; 7 bases line up with TRBD2. The CDR3 runs to 14 residues. Per germline, CDR1 GTSNPN and CDR2 SVGIG (reference sequence). The V and J ends lost 7 bases and 1 base, in that order; junction bases with no gene match: 6. The CDR3 is CASPTSLNTGELFF. CDR3 bases: TGTGCCTCGCCGACTAGCCTGAACACCGGGGAGCTGTTTTTT.

This clone is a singleton in its sample. This rearrangement joins TRBV7-2 to TRBJ2-7; D is possibly TRBD1 (5 bases). Trimming pared 1 base from V and 1 base from J, leaving 17 bases between. From germline, CDR1 is SGHTA and CDR2 FQGNSA. The CDR3 extends over 17 amino acids. CDR3: CASSLGGGGGLSYEQYF. The CDR3 bases are TGTGCCAGCAGCTTAGGGGGCGGCGGCGGCCTTTCCTACGAGCAGTACTTC. Full variable domain (outside the CDR3, taken from reference TRBV7-2 and TRBJ2-7): GAGVSQSPSNKVTEKGKDVELRCDPISGHTALYWYRQSLGQGLEFLIYFQGNSAPDKSGLPSDRFSAERTGGSVSTLTIQRTQQEDSAVYLCASSLGGGGGLSYEQYFGPGTRLTVT.

The chain joins TRBV30 to TRBJ1-2; 7 bases align to TRBD1. The CDR3 runs 11 residues. The germline CDR1 and CDR2 sequences are GTSNPN and SVGIG (reference sequence). The V segment lost 2 bases and the J segment 8 bases; nucleotides outside the gene matches: 2. CDR3 sequence: CAWSQGGGYTF. Here the CDR3 DNA reads TGTGCCTGGAGTCAGGGGGGAGGCTACACCTTC.

This chain links TRBV30 with TRBJ1-3; D unresolved. This CDR3 has 17 amino acids. Germline V gene data show CDR1 as GTSNPN and CDR2 as SVGIG (reference sequence). V shed 4 bases and J shed 0 bases, with 19 bases lying between them. The CDR3 nucleotides read TGTGCCTGGACGCCGGTTTCCGTCTTGAGCTCTGGAAACACCATATATTTT. Encoded protein: CAWTPVSVLSSGNTIYF. The whole variable domain, filled in from reference TRBV30 and TRBJ1-3, reads SQTIHQWPATLVQPVGSPLSLECTVEGTSNPNLYWYRQAAGRGLQLLFYSVGIGQISSEVPQNLSASRPQDRQFILSSKKLLLSDSGFYLCAWTPVSVLSSGNTIYFGEGSWLTVV.

The V gene is TRBV27, the J gene TRBJ2-7; a possible D gene is TRBD1 (6 bases). Deletions cut 2 bases from V and 2 bases from J, with 13 bases between. The CDR3 extends over 15 amino acids. Germline-derived CDR1 and CDR2 are MNHEY and SMNVEV (reference sequence). CDR3 coding DNA: TGTGCCAGCAGTTTAAGGGGACATACCACCTACGAGCAGTACTTC. This encodes CASSLRGHTTYEQYF.

CDR3 in amino acids: CASSRESANYGYTF. The DNA of the CDR3 is TGTGCCAGCAGTAGGGAGAGCGCTAACTATGGCTACACCTTC. The V and J genes are TRBV2 and TRBJ1-2; D unclear. The CDR3 runs 14 residues. Trimming shortened V by 5 bases and J by 0 bases, and 10 bases separated the two germline ends. Germline values: CDR1 SNHLY, CDR2 FYNNEI.

The chain employs TRBV28 and TRBJ1-1; D is possibly TRBD1 (6 bases). The ends were cut back, 3 bases at V and 0 bases at J, with 14 bases in the middle. There are 16 residues in the CDR3. The germline gives CDR1 MDHEN, CDR2 SYDVKM. The CDR3 protein is CASSFGGARMNTEAFF. The CDR3 DNA sequence: TGTGCCAGCAGTTTTGGGGGGGCTCGGATGAACACTGAAGCTTTCTTT.